This T cell receptor (beta chain) originates from a study of neurological immune-mediated disorders. Study in general: Among roughly 35 multiple sclerosis patients, roughly 30 were relapsing-remitting and 3 were secondary progressive.

Source material was 2 million unsorted PBMCs, stored at -80 °C in RNAlater. Trimming removed 1 base at V and 4 bases at J, with 10 bases between. CDR3 length: 14 amino acids. Germline V gives CDR1 SGHAT, CDR2 FQNNGV. TCRdb reprocessed the 5' RACE reads via MiXCR and lists one record per CDR3 protein. The sample includes more than 45,000 distinct CDR3 sequences, about 2.5% of them seen just once. Study-level points and caveats: Expansion of TCR clones was greatest in HTLV-1-associated myelopathy and smallest in multiple sclerosis, where it fell below that of healthy controls.

As regards this clonotype: Its antigen is still unknown. In this CDR3 the conserved last residue, phenylalanine or tryptophan, is missing, so a read error is likely.

The sample taken for sequencing was PBMCs. The chain is built from TRBV11-2 and TRBJ1-2; TRBD1 is a possible D gene (5 bases). This clonotype originated in a man aged 50-59 years with multiple sclerosis. CDR3 nucleotide sequence: TGTGCCAGCAGCTTAGGGGTAGGGACCTATGGCTACACCTGC. This translates into CASSLGVGTYGYTC.